Each of the 32 T cell receptor beta chains below was sequenced from the same sample in a study of metastatic and nonmetastatic thyroid tumors. Not a single patient had been given any form of treatment at any point before undergoing thyroid surgery. TCRdb reprocessed the PCR reads using MiXCR. The sample carries around 40,000 clones, about 13% recorded once. The sequenced sample was blood. The origin of the receptors is a female donor with papillary thyroid cancer or a benign thyroid nodule (not recorded which). Some clones in this sample may be carry-over from other donors' samples.

This clone was seen many times. CDR3 DNA sequence: TGTGCCAGCATTCGGAGGGGTTCGAACACTGAAGCTTTCTTT. Amino acids: CASIRRGSNTEAFF. This chain joins TRBV6-1 and TRBJ1-1, with D perhaps TRBD1 (5 bases). There are 14 residues in the CDR3. CDR1 MNHNS and CDR2 SASEGT come from the germline V gene. Trimming shortened V by 7 bases and J by 1 base, and 13 bases separated the two germline ends.

Regarding this clone: Germline is not matched at one junction end, which may reflect a read error. The chain combines TRBV12-3 or TRBV12-4 with TRBJ2-5; 7 nucleotides align to TRBD1. This CDR3 is built from 13 residues. The CDR3 coding sequence is TGCGCCAGCAGTGACAGGGTCCAAGAGACCCAGTACTTC. This codes for CASSDRVQETQYF.

This clone has a count of ten or more. Germline is not matched at one junction end, which may reflect a read error. The rearrangement links TRBV20-1 to TRBJ1-3; possibly TRBD1 for D (5 bases). CDR1 and CDR2 (germline): DFQATT, SNEGSKA (reference sequence). This CDR3 has 13 amino acids. The CDR3 reads CSARLGTGSTIYF. The CDR3 region has the DNA TGCAGTGCTAGATTAGGGACTGGAAGCACCATATATTTT.

This clone was found many times. The rearrangement joins TRBV19 to TRBJ1-1, with no clear D. The CDR3 loop spans 13 amino acids. V was clipped by 3 bases and J by 1 base, with 6 bases between them. Germline V gives CDR1 LNHDA, CDR2 SQIVND (reference sequence). The CDR3: CASSIGKNTEAFF. The DNA of the CDR3 is TGTGCCAGTAGTATTGGGAAGAACACTGAAGCTTTCTTT.

This clone was seen at least ten times. V and J are TRBV9 and TRBJ2-3; 8 bases are shared with TRBD2. CDR3 size: 15 residues. V was clipped by 4 bases and J by 4 bases; unmatched bases: 8. Germline lookup yields CDR1 SGDLS and CDR2 YYNGEE. Here the CDR3 reads CASSPTGTRADTQYF. The CDR3 region has the DNA TGTGCCAGCAGCCCAACCGGGACTAGGGCAGATACGCAGTATTTT. The full variable domain, with the rest looked up from reference TRBV9 and TRBJ2-3, is DSGVTQTPKHLITATGQRVTLRCSPRSGDLSVYWYQQSLDQGLQFLIQYYNGEERAKGNILERFSAQQFPDLHSELNLSSLELGDSALYFCASSPTGTRADTQYFGPGTRLTVL.

This clone was seen ten or more times. The J gene is TRBJ1-5, the V gene TRBV28; TRBD1 might be the D (5 bases). V was shortened by 5 bases and J by 6 bases, with 14 bases between the two germline ends. Germline assignment: CDR1 MDHEN and CDR2 SYDVKM. CDR3 length: 14 amino acids. As DNA, the CDR3 is TGTGCCAGCAGTGGGGGGGGGGGGACTCAGCCCCAGCATTTT. Amino acids: CASSGGGGTQPQHF.

This clone was found many times. The chain couples TRBV6-1 to TRBJ2-5; D may be TRBD1 (6 bases). V dropped 6 bases and J dropped 5 bases, with 10 bases sitting between them. Germline V gives CDR1 MNHNS, CDR2 SASEGT. This CDR3 is built from 12 residues. The CDR3 here is CASRGRGETQYF. The CDR3 nucleotides read TGTGCCAGCAGGGGCAGGGGTGAGACCCAGTACTTC.

This clone came up many times. The gene calls are TRBV13 and TRBJ1-4; D gene uncertain. V was clipped by 0 bases and J by 0 bases, with 8 bases between them. Germline lookup yields CDR1 PRHDT and CDR2 FYEKMQ (reference sequence). The CDR3 covers 16 residues. The CDR3 DNA follows: TGTGCCAGCAGCTTAGGCGGGATGACAACTAATGAAAAACTGTTTTTT. Its translation: CASSLGGMTTNEKLFF.

This clone was observed many times. The V and J genes are TRBV20-1 and TRBJ1-5; D is possibly TRBD1 (6 bases). The CDR3 contains 14 residues. Trimming removed 2 bases from V and 2 bases from J, with 10 bases in between. CDR1 is DFQATT, CDR2 SNEGSKA, per germline (reference sequence). The DNA for the CDR3 is TGCAGTGCTAGACGGGGGGCCGGCAATCAGCCCCAGCATTTT. Encoded protein: CSARRGAGNQPQHF.

The chain couples TRBV5-1 to TRBJ2-2; D is unclear. V was cut by 0 bases and J by 5 bases, with 8 bases left in between. The CDR3 is 14 amino acids. The germline gives CDR1 SGHRS, CDR2 YFSETQ. CDR3 in DNA: TGCGCCAGCAGCTTGGTGCGAGGAACCGGGGAGCTGTTTTTT. It encodes CASSLVRGTGELFF.

This clone appeared many times. The rearrangement links TRBV9 to TRBJ1-1; tentative D call: TRBD1 (6 bases). Germline values: CDR1 SGDLS, CDR2 YYNGEE. V lost 2 bases and J 4 bases, leaving 15 bases between the germline ends. This CDR3 is 15 amino acids long. CDR3 loop: CASSVSTGYRTEAFF. The CDR3 DNA reads as TGTGCCAGCAGCGTTTCTACAGGGTATCGCACTGAAGCTTTCTTT.

The sample holds many counts of this clone. The chain combines TRBV3-1 with TRBJ2-3, with 9 bases aligning to TRBD2. The CDR3 is 14 amino acids. Germline V gives CDR1 LGHDT, CDR2 YNNKEL (reference sequence). V lost 6 bases to trimming and J lost 4 bases; unmatched junction nucleotides: 5. CDR3 DNA sequence: TGTGCCAGCAGTCCCAGGACTAGCGCAGATACGCAGTATTTT. Its translation: CASSPRTSADTQYF.

This clone was counted ten times or more. A read error is possible here, since a much larger clone lies one base away. Different DNA sequences within this sample yield the same CDR3. CDR3 region: CASARGQLLYNSPLHF. Here the CDR3 DNA reads TGTGCCAGCGCGAGGGGACAGCTGCTCTATAATTCACCCCTCCACTTT. The V and J genes are TRBV28 and TRBJ1-6; 7 nucleotides align to TRBD1. Germline loops: CDR1 MDHEN, CDR2 SYDVKM. This CDR3 region has 16 residues. With V trimmed by 8 bases and J by 3 bases, 10 bases remained unmatched. Drawing the rest from reference TRBV28 and TRBJ1-6, the complete variable domain is DVKVTQSSRYLVKRTGEKVFLECVQDMDHENMFWYRQDPGLGLRLIYFSYDVKMKEKGDIPEGYSVSREKKERFSLILESASTNQTSMYLCASARGQLLYNSPLHFGNGTRLTVT.

This clone has a count of ten or more. The CDR3 nucleotides are TGTGCCAGCAGCCCAGGAGGTGACACAGATACGCAGTATTTT. Its protein product is CASSPGGDTDTQYF. V and J are TRBV7-3 and TRBJ2-3; the D gene is possibly TRBD2 (5 bases). Looked up from germline, CDR1 is SGHTA and CDR2 is FQGTGA. V lost 5 bases and J lost 2, with 11 bases in between. This CDR3 is 14 amino acids long.

At least ten counts were recorded for this clone. The gene calls are TRBV30 and TRBJ1-6, with D possibly being TRBD1 (5 bases). This CDR3 spans 13 amino acids. Germline CDR1 GTSNPN, CDR2 SVGIG (reference sequence). The V end lost 0 bases, the J end lost 10 bases, and 10 bases lay between the germline ends. The CDR3: CAWSVGDPSPLHF. The CDR3 DNA follows: TGTGCCTGGAGTGTAGGGGATCCCTCACCCCTCCACTTT.

This clone was recorded at least ten times. This chain links TRBV7-8 with TRBJ1-3; no firm D call. V was trimmed by 2 bases and J by 0 bases, leaving 14 bases between them. The CDR3 consists of 17 residues. CDR1 SGHVS and CDR2 FQNEAQ come from the germline V gene. CDR3 amino acids: CASSLSTARNSGNTIYF. CDR3 sequence (DNA): TGTGCCAGCAGCTTATCAACCGCCCGGAACTCTGGAAACACCATATATTTT.

At least ten counts were recorded for this clone. This chain uses TRBV10-1 with TRBJ2-3; no clear D. The germline CDR1 and CDR2 sequences are WNHNN and SYGVQD (reference sequence). The CDR3 has 9 amino acids. Trimming pared 8 bases from V and 14 bases from J, leaving 11 bases between. CDR3 DNA: TGCGCCAGCCCCGATCTCTGGTATTTT. Protein sequence: CASPDLWYF.

This clone was detected ten times or more. V usage is TRBV11-2 and J usage is TRBJ2-7, with 8 bases aligning to TRBD1. The length of the CDR3 is 14 residues. Germline values: CDR1 SGHAT, CDR2 FQNNGV. Trimming took 5 bases from V and 3 from J; bases not matched to a gene: 6. The CDR3 region has the DNA TGTGCCAGCAGCCCAGGACAGGGCCTCTACGAGCAGTACTTC. Encoded protein: CASSPGQGLYEQYF. Full variable domain (outside the CDR3, taken from reference TRBV11-2 and TRBJ2-7): EAGVAQSPRYKIIEKRQSVAFWCNPISGHATLYWYQQILGQGPKLLIQFQNNGVVDDSQLPKDRFSAERLKGVDSTLKIQPAKLEDSAVYLCASSPGQGLYEQYFGPGTRLTVT.

This clone was found many times. The rearrangement joins TRBV20-1 to TRBJ2-7; tentative D call: TRBD2 (5 bases). Germline lookup yields CDR1 DFQATT and CDR2 SNEGSKA (reference sequence). The CDR3 runs to 13 residues. The V gene lost 6 bases and the J gene lost 3 bases, with 15 bases spanning the gap. Here the CDR3 DNA reads TGCAGTGCCCCTGGACTCACCTTCTACGAGCAGTACTTC. Translating it yields CSAPGLTFYEQYF.

This clone occurred once. The chain carries TRBV5-1 and TRBJ2-7; D assignment may be TRBD1 or TRBD2 (5 bases each). CDR1 is SGHRS, CDR2 YFSETQ, per germline. The CDR3 is made up of 15 amino acids. V was shortened by 6 bases and J by 2 bases, with 18 bases between the two germline ends. The CDR3 protein is CASIFGPTGPYEQYF. CDR3 coding DNA: TGCGCCAGCATCTTCGGTCCAACGGGACCCTACGAGCAGTACTTC.

The V call is TRBV20-1, the J call TRBJ2-1, with 8 bases fitting TRBD1. The CDR3 runs 14 residues. V lost 5 bases to trimming and J lost 4 bases; unmatched junction nucleotides: 7. Looked up from germline, CDR1 is DFQATT and CDR2 is SNEGSKA (reference sequence). In DNA, the CDR3 is TGCAGTGCTTGGCCGGGACAGGAGTACAATGAGCAGTTCTTC. Translation gives CSAWPGQEYNEQFF.

This chain links TRBV29-1 with TRBJ2-3; a weak D match, TRBD2 (7 bases). The CDR3 length is 13 residues. Germline V gives CDR1 SQVTM, CDR2 ANQGSEA. The CDR3 DNA follows: TGCACCGCCGAGGGGGGGAGCACAGATACGCAGTATTTT. This encodes CTAEGGSTDTQYF.

This clone appeared many times. The chain is built from TRBV7-2 and TRBJ2-5; D possibly corresponds to TRBD2 (5 bases). Trimming stripped 5 bases from V and 4 bases from J, with 14 bases between. The germline gives CDR1 SGHTA, CDR2 FQGNSA. The length of the CDR3 is 14 residues. The CDR3 region has the DNA TGTGCCAGCAGCCTACTGACTAACCCAGAGACCCAGTACTTC. Its protein is CASSLLTNPETQYF.

V is TRBV6-2 or TRBV6-3 and J is TRBJ2-1; D remains ambiguous. V was clipped by 3 bases and J by 6 bases, with 3 bases between them. CDR1 MNHEY and CDR2 SVGEGT come from the germline V gene. This CDR3 region has 11 residues. The CDR3 nucleotides read TGTGCCAGCAGTTATTTCAATGAGCAGTTCTTC. Amino acids: CASSYFNEQFF.

This clone was seen repeatedly, ten times or more. Other DNA sequences in the same sample also yield this CDR3. V is TRBV5-1 and J is TRBJ1-5; no clear D gene. The CDR3 extends over 13 amino acids. Per germline, CDR1 SGHRS and CDR2 YFSETQ. Trimming removed 0 bases at V and 7 bases at J, with 8 bases between. CDR3 coding DNA: TGCGCCAGCAGCTTGGCCCCCCGACAGCCCCAGCATTTT. This codes for CASSLAPRQPQHF.

This clone was seen many times. The CDR3 loop reads CASRERGRGLEQYF. DNA of the CDR3: TGTGCCAGCAGGGAAAGGGGCAGGGGGCTCGAGCAGTACTTC. The chain links TRBV5-6 to TRBJ2-7; 8 nucleotides match TRBD1. The CDR3 contains 14 residues. V lost 5 bases, J lost 6 bases, and 10 bases stayed unmatched. The V gene's germline CDR1 is SGHDT and CDR2 YYEEEE.

This clone was recorded at least ten times. V and J are TRBV15 and TRBJ1-2, with a possible D match to TRBD1 (6 bases). The ends were cut back, 3 bases at V and 6 bases at J, with 11 bases in the middle. CDR1 and CDR2 from the germline V gene are LNHNV and YYDKDF (reference sequence). The CDR3 runs 13 residues. CDR3 sequence: CATSRDSTDGYTF. DNA for the CDR3: TGTGCCACCAGCAGGGACAGTACGGATGGCTACACCTTC. The full variable domain, completed using reference TRBV15 and TRBJ1-2, is DAMVIQNPRYQVTQFGKPVTLSCSQTLNHNVMYWYQQKSSQAPKLLFHYYDKDFNNEADTPDNFQSRRPNTSFCFLDIRSPGLGDTAMYLCATSRDSTDGYTFGSGTRLTVV.

The J gene is TRBJ2-1, the V gene TRBV11-3; 8 positions match TRBD2. Trimming took 1 base from V and 6 from J; bases not matched to a gene: 2. In germline, CDR1 is SGHNT, CDR2 YENEEA. The CDR3 spans 14 residues. In DNA form, the CDR3 reads TGTGCCAGCAGCTTAGCAGCGGGAGTCAATGAGCAGTTCTTC. Its translation is CASSLAAGVNEQFF. Looking up the rest from reference TRBV11-3 and TRBJ2-1 gives the full variable domain: EAGVVQSPRYKIIEKKQPVAFWCNPISGHNTLYWYLQNLGQGPELLIRYENEEAVDDSQLPKDRFSAERLKGVDSTLKIQPAELGDSAVYLCASSLAAGVNEQFFGPGTRLTVL.

The chain joins TRBV4-2 to TRBJ1-1; D may be TRBD1 (6 bases). V lost 4 bases, J lost 7 bases, and 25 bases lay in between. Germline V gene data show CDR1 as LGHNA and CDR2 as YNFKEQ. The length of the CDR3 is 17 residues. CDR3 DNA: TGTGCCAGCAGCCCCCAGGACCGGGACACATTATGGAGTGAAGCTTTCTTT. Translating gives CASSPQDRDTLWSEAFF.

This clone appeared many times. This rearrangement joins TRBV2 to TRBJ2-3, with D possibly TRBD2 on 6 matching bases. This CDR3 is 15 amino acids long. Germline-derived CDR1 and CDR2 are SNHLY and FYNNEI. V was pared by 4 bases and J by 1 base, with 12 bases between. The DNA of the CDR3 is TGTGCCAGCAGTGGTATAGCGGAGGGCACAGATACGCAGTATTTT. Its translation is CASSGIAEGTDTQYF.

At least ten counts were recorded for this clone. This chain uses TRBV18 with TRBJ2-7; possible D gene TRBD2, 6 bases. Germline CDR1 reads KGHSH; CDR2 reads LQKENI. V was pared by 1 base and J by 6 bases, with 13 bases between. CDR3 size: 14 residues. Written as DNA, the CDR3 is TGTGCCAGCTCACCACTGCCGGGAGCAGTCGAGCAGTACTTC. This codes for CASSPLPGAVEQYF.

Turning to this clone: Other DNA sequences of this sample code for an identical CDR3. The genes are TRBV28 and TRBJ2-2; 7 nucleotides align to TRBD2. CDR1 MDHEN and CDR2 SYDVKM come from the germline V gene. V gave up 6 bases and J gave up 0 bases; unmatched junction bases: 4. This CDR3 is 15 amino acids long. CDR3 residues: CASRPTSSNTGELFF. For the CDR3, the DNA is TGTGCCAGCAGGCCGACTAGCTCGAACACCGGGGAGCTGTTTTTT. The full variable domain, completed using reference TRBV28 and TRBJ2-2, is DVKVTQSSRYLVKRTGEKVFLECVQDMDHENMFWYRQDPGLGLRLIYFSYDVKMKEKGDIPEGYSVSREKKERFSLILESASTNQTSMYLCASRPTSSNTGELFFGEGSRLTVL.